The 24 T cell receptor beta chains given below trace back to one sample, sequenced in a study of T-cell memory formation after mild COVID-19. Each CDR3 protein gets one entry after TCRdb re-called the 5' RACE reads with MiXCR. The data show about 130,000 distinct CDR3 sequences, with about a sixth seen just once and 5% to 5.5% held by the top ten. Input material: PBMCs or a T cell subset sorted from them (not recorded which). The receptors originated from a man aged 18 to 30 who had mild COVID-19 (a few samples of this study predate the infection). Cell type and time point are not known.

The chain carries TRBV20-1 and TRBJ2-5, with 8 bases matching TRBD2. In germline, CDR1 is DFQATT, CDR2 SNEGSKA (reference sequence). This CDR3 has 15 residues. Trimming removed 6 bases from V and 4 bases from J; junction bases left unmatched: 13. The CDR3 spells CSAVIRGGRSETQYF. CDR3 nucleotides: TGCAGTGCGGTTATTCGGGGGGGACGCTCAGAGACCCAGTACTTC.

This clonotype occurred many times. The J gene is TRBJ1-1, the V gene TRBV10-3, with TRBD1 matching over 8 bases. Trimming took 7 bases from V and 12 from J; bases not matched to a gene: 13. Germline loops: CDR1 ENHRY, CDR2 SYGVKD. The CDR3 has 13 residues. The CDR3 loop is CAITSDREGNSFF. The CDR3, as DNA: TGTGCCATCACCTCGGACAGGGAAGGCAATTCTTTCTTT.

The genes are TRBV5-1 and TRBJ2-2; maybe TRBD2 (6 bases). CDR3 length: 14 amino acids. The V end lost 7 bases, the J end lost 4 bases, and 14 bases lay between the germline ends. CDR1 and CDR2 from the germline V gene are SGHRS and YFSETQ. CDR3 region: CASRGILRTGELFF. The CDR3 DNA follows: TGCGCCAGCCGGGGGATTTTACGCACCGGGGAGCTGTTTTTT.

This clonotype was detected a few times. The rearrangement links TRBV7-3 to TRBJ2-3; TRBD2 aligns across 10 bases. With V trimmed by 8 bases and J by 4 bases, 12 bases remained unmatched. CDR1 SGHTA and CDR2 FQGTGA come from the germline V gene. The CDR3 totals 16 residues. CDR3 coding DNA: TGTGCCAGCTCCAAAGGGCCCAGCGGGGGGGCAGATACGCAGTATTTT. Residues: CASSKGPSGGADTQYF.

This clonotype was counted between two and nine times. The chain carries TRBV4-3 and TRBJ2-1; TRBD2 agrees at 11 bases. The CDR3 contains 13 residues. V gave up 8 bases and J gave up 9 bases; unmatched junction bases: 6. The germline gives CDR1 LGHNA, CDR2 YSLEER. CDR3 protein: CASGRSGGGEQFF. DNA for the CDR3: TGCGCCAGCGGTCGTAGCGGGGGGGGTGAGCAGTTCTTC.

This sequence joins TRBV5-1 and TRBJ2-5; the D gene is possibly TRBD1 (6 bases). In germline, CDR1 is SGHRS, CDR2 YFSETQ. The CDR3 totals 14 residues. Trimming left V 0 bases short and J 5 bases short, with 11 bases between. CDR3 bases: TGCGCCAGCAGCTTGGACAGGGCTGGGGAGACCCAGTACTTC. This codes for CASSLDRAGETQYF.

This clonotype came up many times. The rearrangement links TRBV30 to TRBJ2-1; TRBD2 agrees at 10 bases. V lost 3 bases to trimming and J lost 9 bases; unmatched junction nucleotides: 2. The CDR3 totals 12 residues. The germline gives CDR1 GTSNPN, CDR2 SVGIG (reference sequence). CDR3 sequence reads: CAWSWTSGEQFF. CDR3 in DNA: TGTGCCTGGAGCTGGACTAGCGGTGAGCAGTTCTTC.

The gene calls are TRBV23-1 and TRBJ2-3; 7 nucleotides match TRBD2. TRBV23-1 is treated as an ORF (open reading frame) with a function not yet certain. Trimming removed 4 bases from V and 0 bases from J; junction bases left unmatched: 7. The CDR3 is 16 amino acids. CDR3 sequence reads: CASSPWEGTSTDTQYF. The CDR3 DNA sequence: TGCGCCAGCAGTCCTTGGGAGGGGACTAGCACAGATACGCAGTATTTT.

This clonotype occurred a few times. The chain recombines TRBV20-1 with TRBJ1-5; D ambiguous. V was trimmed by 6 bases and J by 4 bases, leaving 10 bases between them. CDR3 length equals 12 residues. From germline, CDR1 is DFQATT and CDR2 SNEGSKA (reference sequence). The CDR3 loop is CSAQDGNQPQHF. Here the CDR3 DNA reads TGCAGTGCGCAGGACGGGAATCAGCCCCAGCATTTT.

A few counts support this clonotype. This sequence joins TRBV5-4 and TRBJ1-4, with D possibly matching TRBD1 (5 bases). This CDR3 spans 14 amino acids. CDR1 and CDR2 from the germline V gene are SGHNT and YYREEE (reference sequence). Trimming removed 6 bases from V and 8 bases from J, with 17 bases in between. CDR3 nucleotide sequence: TGTGCCAGCAAAAGAGGAGGGGCTGGGGAAAAACTGTTTTTT. Translated: CASKRGGAGEKLFF.

This clonotype was detected only a few times. The chain joins TRBV25-1 to TRBJ2-5, with 11 positions matching TRBD1. The CDR3 covers 15 residues. The V and J ends lost 6 bases and 4 bases, in that order; junction bases with no gene match: 7. Germline V lookup: CDR1 MGHDK, CDR2 SYGVNS. CDR3 DNA sequence: TGTGCCAGCAGCCCTCAGGGACAGGGGGTAGAGACCCAGTACTTC. Protein: CASSPQGQGVETQYF.

This clonotype occurred many times. The V call is TRBV12-3 or TRBV12-4, the J call TRBJ2-2, with TRBD2 matching over 9 bases. V gave up 3 bases and J gave up 0 bases; unmatched junction bases: 5. The length of the CDR3 is 17 residues. CDR3 residues: CASSFSSGVPNTGELFF. In DNA, the CDR3 is TGTGCCAGCAGTTTCTCTAGCGGGGTACCGAACACCGGGGAGCTGTTTTTT.

This clonotype was counted only a few times. The chain combines TRBV2 with TRBJ2-3; the D gene is possibly TRBD1 (5 bases). The length of the CDR3 is 13 residues. CDR1 is SNHLY, CDR2 FYNNEI, per germline. Between the trimmed V and J ends, which lost 6 bases and 4 bases, there was a span of 11 bases. The CDR3 is CASRVTESDTQYF. The CDR3 DNA sequence: TGTGCCAGCAGGGTGACAGAATCAGATACGCAGTATTTT.

The J gene is TRBJ1-4, the V gene TRBV12-3 or TRBV12-4; D is uncertain. The CDR3 length is 13 residues. Trimming left V 2 bases short and J 8 bases short, with 9 bases between. The DNA for the CDR3 is TGTGCCAGCAGTTTAACCCGTACCGAAAAACTGTTTTTT. Protein sequence: CASSLTRTEKLFF.

This clonotype has a handful of counts. J is TRBJ1-2 and V is TRBV4-1; maybe TRBD1 (5 bases). The CDR3 is 17 residues long. Germline V gene data show CDR1 as MGHRA and CDR2 as YSYEKL. Trimming cost V 1 base and J 9 bases, with 24 bases left between them. The CDR3 DNA is TGCGCCAGCAGCCAAGCGAGGGTTGGGGCGGGGAAAGGCCGCTACACCTTC. Its translation is CASSQARVGAGKGRYTF.

The gene calls are TRBV5-1 and TRBJ2-5; 12 bases line up with TRBD2. J lost 1 base, V lost 5 bases, and 3 bases had no gene match. The CDR3 has 15 residues. The germline CDR1 and CDR2 sequences are SGHRS and YFSETQ. CDR3: CASSPSGGVQETQYF. CDR3 coding DNA: TGCGCCAGCAGTCCTAGCGGGGGGGTCCAAGAGACCCAGTACTTC.

This sequence joins TRBV20-1 and TRBJ1-3; D remains ambiguous. This CDR3 contains 12 residues. Per the germline V gene, CDR1 is DFQATT and CDR2 is SNEGSKA (reference sequence). Trimming stripped 1 base from V and 4 bases from J, with 5 bases between. CDR3 in DNA: TGCAGTGCTAGAGGAGGGGGAAACACCATATATTTT. Translated: CSARGGGNTIYF.

This chain uses TRBV20-1 with TRBJ2-7, with 11 bases lining up with TRBD1. The CDR3 loop spans 13 amino acids. J was trimmed by 6 bases and V by 3 bases; bases with no gene match: 4. Germline assignment: CDR1 DFQATT and CDR2 SNEGSKA (reference sequence). As DNA, the CDR3 is TGCAGTGCTAGTTTGGACAGGGGGCTCGAGCAGTACTTC. It translates to CSASLDRGLEQYF.

This clonotype was seen a handful of times. V is TRBV5-1 and J is TRBJ2-5; D call uncertain. V was trimmed by 7 bases and J by 5 bases, leaving 21 bases between them. CDR3 size: 15 residues. Germline V gene sequence: CDR1 SGHRS, CDR2 YFSETQ. CDR3 in DNA: TGCGCCAGCTATAAGACGCAATCTGGGGATGAGACCCAGTACTTC. Encoded protein: CASYKTQSGDETQYF.

This rearrangement joins TRBV12-3 or TRBV12-4 to TRBJ1-2, with 11 positions matching TRBD1. Trimming took 5 bases from V and 7 from J; bases not matched to a gene: 6. The CDR3 has 14 residues. CDR3 protein: CASSRDRGKGGYTF. The CDR3, as DNA: TGTGCCAGCAGTCGGGACAGGGGGAAAGGTGGCTACACCTTC.

The chain combines TRBV7-2 with TRBJ1-5; D call uncertain. V was pared by 11 bases and J by 2 bases, with 13 bases between. The germline gives CDR1 SGHTA, CDR2 FQGNSA. The length of the CDR3 is 13 residues. The CDR3 protein is CAFSLSGNQPQHF. CDR3 nucleotide sequence: TGTGCCTTCAGCTTATCCGGCAATCAGCCCCAGCATTTT. Using reference TRBV7-2 and TRBJ1-5 for the parts outside the CDR3, the full variable domain is GAGVSQSPSNKVTEKGKDVELRCDPISGHTALYWYRQSLGQGLEFLIYFQGNSAPDKSGLPSDRFSAERTGGSVSTLTIQRTQQEDSAVYLCAFSLSGNQPQHFGDGTRLSIL.

This chain links TRBV10-3 with TRBJ1-3; D unresolved. V was shortened by 4 bases and J by 2 bases, with 9 bases between the two germline ends. The CDR3 covers 14 residues. The germline V gene has CDR1 ENHRY and CDR2 SYGVKD. In nucleotides, the CDR3 is TGTGCCATCAGTGGGAGTGCTACTGGAAACACCATATATTTT. This codes for CAISGSATGNTIYF.

The V call is TRBV4-2, the J call TRBJ2-3, with D perhaps being TRBD1 or TRBD2 (6 bases each). The V end lost 4 bases, the J end lost 8 bases, and 16 bases lay between the germline ends. Per the germline V gene, CDR1 is LGHNA and CDR2 is YNFKEQ. The CDR3 length is 14 residues. In DNA form, the CDR3 reads TGTGCCAGCAGCCGGGACAAGGGAGCGGGTACGCAGTATTTT. Its translation: CASSRDKGAGTQYF.

J is TRBJ1-1 and V is TRBV20-1; D uncertain. CDR1 and CDR2 (germline): DFQATT, SNEGSKA (reference sequence). Trimming left V 7 bases short and J 3 bases short, with 15 bases between. This CDR3 is 13 amino acids long. The CDR3 DNA reads TGCAGTGTTCAAGAGGGCCGGGACACTGAAGCTTTCTTT. Protein product: CSVQEGRDTEAFF.